This T cell receptor (beta chain) was sequenced in a study of shared clonotypes between healthy human individuals. On the study more broadly: Two women and three men aged 18 to 49 served as donors. The plates for each donor numbered three CD4 naive, three CD4 memory, two CD8 naive and one CD8 memory.

CD45RA-negative memory and CD45RA+ naive subsets were split from the CD4+ cells. The V end was cut by 4 bases, the J end by 4 bases, with 14 bases between. CDR1 and CDR2 (germline): MDHEN, SYDVKM. The CDR3 contains 14 residues. General study points: Sequencing depth was expected to influence donor clonotype sharing.

A word on this clone: Its antigen is unknown.

Clones were read by immunoSEQ multiplex PCR, and TCRdb kept only the in-frame ones, dropping some. This sample yields approximately 1,000,000 clones, of which 60% to 80% are seen a single time; about 0.89% belongs to the top ten. Sequencing used memory CD4+ T cells from PBMCs. Regarding subset: CD45RA-negative fraction. This TCR was sampled from a man aged 18-30 years in good health. Some clones in this sample may be carry-over from other donors' samples. This sequence joins TRBV28 and TRBJ2-7; D possibly corresponds to TRBD2 (7 bases). CDR3 loop: CASSWEGGKYEQYF. The DNA of the CDR3 is TGTGCCAGCAGTTGGGAGGGGGGGAAGTACGAGCAGTACTTC.